This record looks at one T cell receptor (beta chain) sequence and its context. What it recognizes is unknown. The sample holds other DNA sequences that translate to the same CDR3. This sample was taken from a study of shared clonotypes between healthy human individuals. Study outcomes and limitations: Owing to a small donor count, the genetic and exposure-history diversity represented was limited. When compared with the clonotypes that were shared by all four sorted-subset donors, the non-shared clonotypes turned out to have lower generation probabilities.

The assay was immunoSEQ multiplex PCR, and TCRdb's table has in-frame clones only and misses some. The top ten clones hold more than 0.45% of a sample with some 1,100,000 clones, roughly 74% of them seen once. This CDR3 has 12 amino acids. The V gene lost 3 bases and the J gene lost 2 bases, with 5 bases spanning the gap. Germline V gene data show CDR1 as KGHSH and CDR2 as LQKENI. Input material: memory CD4+ T cells from PBMCs. The subset was: CD45RA-negative fraction. This sequence originates from a man between 18 and 29 years old in good health. Some clones in this sample may be carry-over from other donors' samples. The rearrangement joins TRBV18 to TRBJ2-7; D remains ambiguous. The CDR3 nucleotides are TGTGCCAGCTCACCCGACCCCTACGAGCAGTACTTC. Its protein product is CASSPDPYEQYF.